The 3 T cell receptor beta chains in this list originate from one sample, sequenced in a study of cytomegalovirus exposure and HLA in healthy donors. In the PCR, 60 Vbeta and 13 Jbeta primers were used. The data were produced by immunoSEQ multiplex PCR, yet TCRdb's version contains in-frame clones alone and is incomplete. The sample includes 150,000 to 200,000 clones, about 85% of them seen just once. Sequenced sample: PBMCs. Source of these receptors: a man aged 45-65 years in good health and CMV-seropositive.

This chain joins TRBV2 and TRBJ2-3; D is perhaps TRBD2 (5 bases). Trimming cost V 6 bases and J 6 bases, with 16 bases left between them. Per germline, CDR1 SNHLY and CDR2 FYNNEI. This CDR3 region has 14 residues. CDR3 sequence: CASSRTHGGDTQYF. The DNA of the CDR3 is TGTGCCAGCAGCCGGACTCACGGCGGGGATACGCAGTATTTT.

The chain recombines TRBV7-9 with TRBJ1-1; possible D gene TRBD1, 5 bases. Germline loops: CDR1 SEHNR, CDR2 FQNEAQ (reference sequence). The CDR3 length is 15 residues. Trimming left V 5 bases short and J 4 bases short, with 17 bases between. This chain's CDR3 is CASSPRWVGGTEAFF. CDR3 in DNA: TGTGCCAGCAGCCCTAGATGGGTGGGGGGCACTGAAGCTTTCTTT.

This sequence joins TRBV19 and TRBJ2-2; 13 bases map to TRBD2. With V trimmed by 7 bases and J by 5 bases, 10 bases remained unmatched. The CDR3 covers 17 residues. Germline V gene lookup returns CDR1 LNHDA and CDR2 SQIVND (reference sequence). This CDR3 is CASMLTSGRSGTGELFF. CDR3 coding DNA: TGTGCCAGTATGTTGACTAGCGGGAGGTCAGGGACCGGGGAGCTGTTTTTT.